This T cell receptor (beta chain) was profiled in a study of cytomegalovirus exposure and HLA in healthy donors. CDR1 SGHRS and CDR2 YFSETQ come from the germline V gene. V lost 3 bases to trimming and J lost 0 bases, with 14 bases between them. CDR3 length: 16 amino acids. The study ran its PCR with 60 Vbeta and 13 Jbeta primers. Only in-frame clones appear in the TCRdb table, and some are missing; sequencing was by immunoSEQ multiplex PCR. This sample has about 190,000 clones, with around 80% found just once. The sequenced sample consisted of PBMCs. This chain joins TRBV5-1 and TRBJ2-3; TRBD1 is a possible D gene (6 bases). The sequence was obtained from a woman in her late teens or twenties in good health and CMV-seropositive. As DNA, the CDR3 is TGCGCCAGCAGCTCCACGACAGGTGCTAGCACAGATACGCAGTATTTT. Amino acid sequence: CASSSTTGASTDTQYF.